Below are 8 T cell receptor beta chains sequenced from a single sample in a study of blood T cell repertoires in COVID-19 (dated by TCRdb to 2020 to 2022). Library generation was performed with the immunoSEQ multiplex PCR assay. Sourced from immuneACCESS, this table was stored by TCRdb with only in-frame sequences that have V and J called. A share of the clones is absent; for the studies checked, an unresolved V gene accounts for under half, and the remainder has no known explanation. The sample has around 280,000 clones on record, about 86% of them singletons. The ten largest clones represent around 2.1% of the sample. Sequenced sample: peripheral blood. All receptors come from a woman under 40 who had recovered from COVID-19.

The V call is TRBV30, the J call TRBJ2-7, with TRBD1 matching over 7 bases. CDR1 is GTSNPN, CDR2 SVGIG, per germline (reference sequence). The CDR3 spans 13 residues. J lost 5 bases, V lost 2 bases, and 6 bases had no gene match. The CDR3 DNA reads as TGTGCCTGGAGTATGACAGGGCGCGACGAGCAGTACTTC. This encodes CAWSMTGRDEQYF.

The V call is TRBV6-5, the J call TRBJ1-2; weak D call: TRBD1 (5 bases). Trimming pared 3 bases from V and 7 bases from J, leaving 6 bases between. Germline CDR1 reads MNHEY; CDR2 reads SVGAGI. The CDR3 loop spans 11 amino acids. The CDR3 DNA follows: TGTGCCAGCAGTTATGGGGCTGGCTACACCTTC. Translation: CASSYGAGYTF.

The chain combines TRBV6-5 with TRBJ1-1; D unclear. Germline V gene lookup returns CDR1 MNHEY and CDR2 SVGAGI. This CDR3 is built from 13 residues. The germline V and J ends were trimmed by 4 bases and 4 bases, with 10 bases remaining between them. In nucleotides, the CDR3 is TGTGCCAGCAGTTCCGGGCGGGTCACTGAAGCTTTCTTT. This codes for CASSSGRVTEAFF.

The J gene is TRBJ1-2, the V gene TRBV4-2; TRBD1 agrees at 12 bases. V was pared by 4 bases and J by 5 bases, with 5 bases of the junction left unmatched. The germline gives CDR1 LGHNA, CDR2 YNFKEQ. CDR3 length: 15 residues. The CDR3 sequence is CASSLGTGGGYGYTF. The CDR3 coding sequence is TGTGCCAGCAGCCTAGGGACAGGGGGCGGGTATGGCTACACCTTC.

The chain combines TRBV4-1 with TRBJ2-7; TRBD2 might be the D (5 bases). Germline CDR1 MGHRA, CDR2 YSYEKL. V was clipped by 3 bases and J by 7 bases, with 19 bases between them. The CDR3 runs to 15 residues. CDR3 in DNA: TGCGCCAGCAGCCAGAGGGTTCGCGGGTCGAGGGAGCAGTACTTC. Translated, it gives CASSQRVRGSREQYF.

This clone has more than one count but fewer than ten. The rearrangement links TRBV19 to TRBJ2-5; TRBD1 is a possible D gene (6 bases). V was pared by 3 bases and J by 5 bases, with 10 bases between. Germline CDR1 and CDR2: LNHDA and SQIVND (reference sequence). The CDR3 spans 13 residues. In DNA, the CDR3 is TGTGCCAGTAGTATGCGGACAGAGGAGACCCAGTACTTC. Its protein is CASSMRTEETQYF.

The chain links TRBV6-1 to TRBJ2-7; 9 nucleotides align to TRBD1. V shed 4 bases and J 7 bases; nucleotides not matched to a gene: 17. The CDR3 spans 17 residues. Per germline, CDR1 MNHNS and CDR2 SASEGT. The CDR3 region is CASSAEKGQGLLREQYF. The DNA of the CDR3 is TGTGCCAGCAGTGCAGAAAAGGGACAGGGCCTATTGCGGGAGCAGTACTTC.

CDR3 in amino acids: CASSKGQGRQPQHF. The DNA for the CDR3 is TGTGCCAGTAGTAAGGGACAGGGGAGGCAGCCCCAGCATTTT. V gene TRBV19 combines with J gene TRBJ1-5; 10 bases line up with TRBD1. CDR3 length: 14 residues. Trimming removed 4 bases from V and 7 bases from J; junction bases left unmatched: 4. CDR1 LNHDA and CDR2 SQIVND come from the germline V gene (reference sequence).